This is a list of T cell receptor beta chains from one sample in a study of shared clonotypes between healthy human individuals. TCRdb's copy holds only in-frame clones and misses some; the assay was immunoSEQ multiplex PCR. The repertoire has roughly 660,000 clones, around 90% of them found once; the top ten carry 30% to 40%. The sample consisted of memory CD8+ T cells from PBMCs. The receptors here all came from a man between 18 and 35 years old in good health. Some clones in this sample may be carry-over from other donors' samples. Both conserved end residues are part of each CDR3. The order of the fields is clone size, D gene, V gene, CDR3 length, J gene, CDR3 protein, CDR3 DNA. The D gene is left open where the match is weak. Clone size is shown for a subset of rows, as once, few, many or a class of expanded clone.

>many|-|TRBV9|17|TRBJ1-2
CASSGGRPNGTNYGYTF
TGTGCCAGCAGCGGGGGCCGTCCAAATGGGACTAACTATGGCTACACCTTC
>-|-|TRBV7-9|13|TRBJ2-1
CASSLGANNEQFF
TGTGCCAGCAGCTTAGGGGCAAACAATGAGCAGTTCTTC
>-|-|TRBV19|14|TRBJ1-2
CASSLGLPNYGYTF
TGTGCCAGTAGTCTTGGGCTTCCTAACTATGGCTACACCTTC
>-|-|TRBV7-9|16|TRBJ2-3
CASSLVEGIGTDTQYF
TGTGCCAGCAGCTTAGTGGAGGGAATCGGCACAGATACGCAGTATTTT
>once|-|TRBV7-9|16|TRBJ2-5
CASTSVVPGIQETQYF
TGTGCCAGCACCTCCGTTGTCCCAGGGATTCAAGAGACCCAGTACTTC
>-|TRBD1|TRBV2|12|TRBJ1-2
CASGYRGIGYTF
TGTGCCAGCGGGTACAGGGGCATCGGCTACACCTTC
>once|TRBD1|TRBV27|15|TRBJ2-7
CASSLRPGGWYEQYF
TGTGCCAGCAGTTTAAGGCCAGGGGGCTGGTACGAGCAGTACTTC
>-|TRBD1|TRBV27|16|TRBJ2-5
CASSSTGDRGGETQYF
TGTGCCAGCAGTTCGACCGGGGACAGGGGAGGGGAGACCCAGTACTTC
>-|TRBD2|TRBV7-9|18|TRBJ2-1
CASSSRIRGGSVNNEQFF
TGTGCCAGCAGCTCCCGAATCCGAGGCGGGAGTGTAAACAATGAGCAGTTCTTC
>-|TRBD2|TRBV4-3|17|TRBJ2-1
CASSQVYGAGVRNEQFF
TGCGCCAGCAGCCAAGTTTACGGGGCGGGAGTCAGGAATGAGCAGTTCTTC
>-|-|TRBV2|18|TRBJ1-5
CASSARTGGWRVSEPQHF
TGTGCCAGCAGTGCGCGAACGGGTGGATGGAGGGTTTCTGAGCCCCAGCATTTT
>-|-|TRBV2|13|TRBJ1-2
CASGDGDIYGYTF
TGTGCCAGCGGGGACGGGGATATCTATGGCTACACCTTC
>-|-|TRBV10-2|18|TRBJ2-4
CASSESLKPPLAKNIQYF
TGCGCCAGCAGTGAGTCCCTTAAACCGCCCCTGGCCAAAAACATTCAGTACTTC
>-|-|TRBV21-1|19|TRBJ2-5
CASSIKWGGKGEAQETQYF
TGTGCCAGCAGCATAAAATGGGGTGGCAAGGGTGAGGCCCAAGAGACCCAGTACTTC
>-|TRBD1|TRBV7-9|14|TRBJ1-4
CASSSTGGGEKLFF
TGTGCCAGCAGCTCAACAGGGGGTGGTGAAAAACTGTTTTTT
>-|-|TRBV14|17|TRBJ1-4
CASSQDKGDGDSEKLFF
TGTGCCAGCAGCCAAGACAAAGGGGATGGAGACAGTGAAAAACTGTTTTTT
>-|-|TRBV7-2|14|TRBJ1-2
CASSYRAYTAGYTF
TGTGCCAGCAGCTACCGGGCCTATACTGCAGGCTACACCTTC
>-|-|TRBV5-1|15|TRBJ2-1
CASSLGEGLYNEQFF
TGCGCCAGCAGCTTAGGCGAGGGGCTATACAATGAGCAGTTCTTC
>-|-|TRBV25-1|15|TRBJ2-1
CASSEWDGLRDEQFF
TGTGCCAGCAGTGAATGGGACGGCCTTAGGGATGAGCAGTTCTTC
>-|-|TRBV13|14|TRBJ1-1
CASSLGSGVTEAFF
TGTGCCAGCAGCTTAGGGTCGGGGGTCACTGAAGCTTTCTTT
>-|-|TRBV25-1|16|TRBJ2-1
CASSEWREAAYNEQFF
TGTGCCAGCAGTGAATGGAGGGAGGCCGCCTACAATGAGCAGTTCTTC
>-|TRBD2|TRBV6-4|14|TRBJ2-1
CASSALAGVYEQFF
TGTGCCAGCAGTGCACTAGCGGGAGTCTATGAGCAGTTCTTC
>once|TRBD1|TRBV9|23|TRBJ1-5
CASSAPTQREDRGRRLSNQPQHF
TGTGCCAGCAGCGCACCTACCCAGAGGGAAGACAGGGGACGGCGGTTGAGCAATCAGCCCCAGCATTTT
>-|-|TRBV4-1|14|TRBJ1-2
CASSPSVSNYGYTF
TGCGCCAGCAGCCCCAGTGTCTCTAACTATGGCTACACCTTC
>-|-|TRBV27|17|TRBJ1-2
CASRSYRKGLGYYGYTF
TGTGCCAGCAGATCTTATCGAAAAGGGCTGGGGTACTATGGCTACACCTTC
>-|-|TRBV11-2|14|TRBJ1-4
CASSLVRGQEKLFF
TGTGCCAGCAGCTTAGTTAGGGGTCAAGAAAAACTGTTTTTT
>-|-|TRBV5-1|12|TRBJ1-1
CASSRGGTEAFF
TGCGCCAGCTCCCGGGGGGGTACTGAAGCTTTCTTT
>-|TRBD2|TRBV6-5|16|TRBJ2-1
CASSSLGAGGHNEQFF
TGTGCCAGCAGTTCCCTGGGAGCGGGAGGGCACAATGAGCAGTTCTTC
>-|-|TRBV5-5|12|TRBJ1-4
CASSLVDEKLFF
TGTGCCAGCAGCTTGGTCGATGAAAAACTGTTTTTT
>-|-|TRBV10-3|12|TRBJ2-1
CAIGPSDNEQFF
TGTGCCATCGGGCCTAGTGACAATGAGCAGTTCTTC
>-|TRBD2|TRBV27|14|TRBJ2-7
CASSPGLAHYEQYF
TGTGCCAGCAGTCCGGGACTAGCGCACTACGAGCAGTACTTC
>-|-|TRBV21-1|16|TRBJ1-1
CASQKSRGRQDLEAFF
TGTGCCAGTCAAAAATCCAGGGGCCGCCAGGATTTAGAAGCTTTCTTT
>-|-|TRBV5-1|14|TRBJ2-7
CASSWAGGDYEQYF
TGCGCCAGCAGTTGGGCAGGCGGAGACTACGAGCAGTACTTC
>-|-|TRBV27|16|TRBJ2-3
CASRFSASRFPDTQYF
TGTGCCAGCAGGTTCTCAGCTAGCAGGTTCCCAGATACGCAGTATTTT
>-|-|TRBV29-1|17|TRBJ2-7
CSVVGASGTGFSYEQYF
TGCAGCGTTGTGGGTGCTAGCGGGACAGGGTTCTCCTACGAGCAGTACTTC
>-|TRBD2|TRBV27|18|TRBJ2-1
CASRTRAAGGSLYNEQFF
TGTGCCAGCCGGACGCGGGCAGCGGGAGGGTCCCTATACAATGAGCAGTTCTTC
>-|-|TRBV7-9|15|TRBJ2-2
CASSLSKGTTGELFF
TGTGCCAGCAGCTTATCTAAGGGGACCACCGGGGAGCTGTTTTTT
>once|TRBD2|TRBV4-3|18|TRBJ2-7
CASSQAPHTSGSSYEQYF
TGCGCCAGCAGCCAAGCCCCACACACTAGCGGGAGCTCCTACGAGCAGTACTTC
>-|-|TRBV7-6|12|TRBJ2-3
CASSPGADTQYF
TGTGCCAGCAGCCCAGGCGCAGATACGCAGTATTTT
>once|TRBD1|TRBV27|14|TRBJ2-7
CASTGQGRLNEQYF
TGTGCCAGCACGGGACAGGGGCGGTTGAACGAGCAGTACTTC
>-|-|TRBV4-1|14|TRBJ1-2
CASSQGTGHYGYTF
TGCGCCAGCAGCCAAGGTACCGGGCACTATGGCTACACCTTC
>-|-|TRBV10-3|12|TRBJ2-1
CAIRGLYNEQFF
TGTGCCATCAGGGGACTGTACAATGAGCAGTTCTTC
>once|-|TRBV7-3|16|TRBJ2-3
CASSLSGGPSTDTQYF
TGTGCCAGCAGCTTAAGCGGCGGGCCCAGCACAGATACGCAGTATTTT
>-|-|TRBV11-3|14|TRBJ1-3
CASSGRGSGNTIYF
TGTGCCAGCAGCGGACGAGGTTCTGGAAACACCATATATTTT
>-|TRBD1|TRBV10-3|16|TRBJ2-2
CAIRLEQGGTTGELFF
TGTGCCATCAGGTTGGAACAGGGGGGCACGACCGGGGAGCTGTTTTTT